The text below deals with one T cell receptor beta chain. CDR1 is MNHEY and CDR2 is SMNVEV in the germline V gene (reference sequence). This CDR3 region has 13 residues. The V and J ends lost 3 bases and 1 base respectively, with 6 bases between them. The data were taken from a study of blood T cell repertoires in COVID-19. Across the study: The cDNA or gDNA used as material had been derived from T cells, B-cell-depleted T cells, or PBMCs.

Original processing methods: Estimated nucleated cell counts came from reference gene primer amplification. This table comes from immunoSEQ multiplex PCR, and its TCRdb copy is limited to in-frame clones, with some not included. The D gene and trimming were derived from the DNA, and the V and J assignments and clone size from that table. The sample holds around 50,000 clones; roughly 82% are singletons and the top ten take 22%. V usage is TRBV27 and J usage is TRBJ1-1; D ambiguous. The specimen sequenced was peripheral blood. The clonotype comes from a woman aged 55-69 years with acute or convalescent COVID-19. The CDR3 coding sequence is TGTGCCAGCAGTTTGCGGCCGAACACTGAAGCTTTCTTT. Translation gives CASSLRPNTEAFF.